This T cell receptor beta chain was sequenced for a study of T cells in Graves' hyperthyroidism and ophthalmopathy. Researchers amplified the TCR beta CDR3 regions from RNA transcripts. Carried out on the TCR CDR3, a first-round RT-PCR used the HTBI primer set. TCRdb reprocessed the multiplex PCR reads with MiXCR, giving one entry per CDR3 protein. The data show approximately 400,000 distinct CDR3 sequences, roughly 25% seen once. This clonotype was counted at least ten times. Its antigen is still unknown. Germline-derived CDR1 and CDR2 are MDHEN and SYDVKM. Trimming took off 7 bases at V and 5 bases at J, with 23 bases between the two ends. This CDR3 comprises 16 residues. General study findings and limits: In the blood, most expanded thyroid clonotypes above 0.001 appeared as well.

The receptor was isolated from a man between 45 and 60 years old with Graves' hyperthyroidism. Sample: blood. The V call is TRBV28, the J call TRBJ2-5; no reliable D call. CDR3 amino acids: CASTPAGHAILETQYF. The CDR3 DNA sequence: TGTGCCAGCACCCCAGCCGGGCACGCTATTCTCGAGACCCAGTACTTC.